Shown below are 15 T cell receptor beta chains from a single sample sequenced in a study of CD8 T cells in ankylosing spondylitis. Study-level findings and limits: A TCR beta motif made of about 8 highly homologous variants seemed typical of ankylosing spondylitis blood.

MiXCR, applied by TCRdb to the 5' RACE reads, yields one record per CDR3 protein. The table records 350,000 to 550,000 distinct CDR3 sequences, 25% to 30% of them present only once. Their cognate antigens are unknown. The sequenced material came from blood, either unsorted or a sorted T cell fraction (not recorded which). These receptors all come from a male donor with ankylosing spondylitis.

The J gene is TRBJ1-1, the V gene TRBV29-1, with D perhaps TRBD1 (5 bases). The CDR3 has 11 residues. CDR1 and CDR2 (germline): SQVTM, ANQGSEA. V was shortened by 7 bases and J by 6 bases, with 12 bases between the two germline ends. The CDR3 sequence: CSAERGAEAFF. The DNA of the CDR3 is TGCAGCGCCGAACGGGGGGCTGAAGCTTTCTTT.

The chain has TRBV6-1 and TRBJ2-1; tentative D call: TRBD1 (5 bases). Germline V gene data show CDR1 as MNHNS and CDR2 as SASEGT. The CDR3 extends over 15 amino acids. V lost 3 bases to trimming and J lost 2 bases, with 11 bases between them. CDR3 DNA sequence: TGTGCCAGCAGTGAGGGGCGTTTTGCCTACAATGAGCAGTTCTTC. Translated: CASSEGRFAYNEQFF.

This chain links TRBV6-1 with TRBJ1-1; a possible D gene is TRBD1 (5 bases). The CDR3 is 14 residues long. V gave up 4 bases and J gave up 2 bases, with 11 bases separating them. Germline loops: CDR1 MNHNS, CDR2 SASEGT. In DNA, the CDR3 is TGTGCCAGCAGTGGGAGGGGTAGAAACACTGAAGCTTTCTTT. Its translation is CASSGRGRNTEAFF.

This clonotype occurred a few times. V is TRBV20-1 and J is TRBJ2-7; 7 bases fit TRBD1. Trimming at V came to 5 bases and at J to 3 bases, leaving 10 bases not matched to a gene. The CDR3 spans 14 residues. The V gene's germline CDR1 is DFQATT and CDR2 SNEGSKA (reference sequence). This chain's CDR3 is CSAPWAGGIYEQYF. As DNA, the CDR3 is TGCAGTGCTCCCTGGGCAGGGGGAATCTACGAGCAGTACTTC.

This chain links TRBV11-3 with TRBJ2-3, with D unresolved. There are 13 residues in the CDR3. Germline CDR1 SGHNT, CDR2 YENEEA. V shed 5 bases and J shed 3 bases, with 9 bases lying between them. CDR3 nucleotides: TGTGCCAGCAGCGGAAGGGTTACAGATACGCAGTATTTT. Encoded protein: CASSGRVTDTQYF.

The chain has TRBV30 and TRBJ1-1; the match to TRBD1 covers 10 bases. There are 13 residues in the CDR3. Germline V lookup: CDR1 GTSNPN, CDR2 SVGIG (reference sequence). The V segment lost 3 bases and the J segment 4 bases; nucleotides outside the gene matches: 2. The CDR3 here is CAWSRTGGTEAFF. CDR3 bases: TGTGCCTGGAGCCGGACAGGGGGCACTGAAGCTTTCTTT.

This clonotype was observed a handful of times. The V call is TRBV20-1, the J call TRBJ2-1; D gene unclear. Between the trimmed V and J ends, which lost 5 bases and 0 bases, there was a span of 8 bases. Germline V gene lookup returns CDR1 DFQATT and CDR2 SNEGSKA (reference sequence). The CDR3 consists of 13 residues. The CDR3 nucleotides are TGCAGTGCTTTCTTAAGCTCCTACAATGAGCAGTTCTTC. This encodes CSAFLSSYNEQFF.

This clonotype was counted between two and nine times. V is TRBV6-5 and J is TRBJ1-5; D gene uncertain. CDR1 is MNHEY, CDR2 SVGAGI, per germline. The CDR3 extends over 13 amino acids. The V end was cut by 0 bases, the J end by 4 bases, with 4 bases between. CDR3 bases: TGTGCCAGCAGTTACTCGAAGAATCAGCCCCAGCATTTT. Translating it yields CASSYSKNQPQHF.

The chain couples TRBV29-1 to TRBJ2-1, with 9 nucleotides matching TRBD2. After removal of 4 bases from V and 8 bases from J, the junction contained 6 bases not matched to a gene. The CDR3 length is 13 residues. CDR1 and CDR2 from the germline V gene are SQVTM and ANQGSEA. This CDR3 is CSVVRGRAYEQFF. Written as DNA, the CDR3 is TGCAGCGTTGTCCGCGGGAGGGCCTATGAGCAGTTCTTC.

The CDR3 DNA sequence: TGTGCCAGCAGCCAAGGGGACAGGGTGTTAGAAAAACTGTTTTTT. This gives the protein CASSQGDRVLEKLFF. This chain links TRBV3-1 with TRBJ1-4; 9 bases are a match to TRBD1. J was trimmed by 8 bases and V by 1 base; bases with no gene match: 5. Germline CDR1 LGHDT, CDR2 YNNKEL (reference sequence). This CDR3 has 15 residues.

The CDR3 sequence is CASSFMSEQFF. The DNA of the CDR3 is TGCGCCAGCAGCTTCATGAGCGAGCAGTTCTTC. This chain joins TRBV5-1 and TRBJ2-1; no clear D. With 2 bases removed from V and 10 bases from J, the gap between germline ends came to 7 bases. Per germline, CDR1 SGHRS and CDR2 YFSETQ. The length of the CDR3 is 11 residues.

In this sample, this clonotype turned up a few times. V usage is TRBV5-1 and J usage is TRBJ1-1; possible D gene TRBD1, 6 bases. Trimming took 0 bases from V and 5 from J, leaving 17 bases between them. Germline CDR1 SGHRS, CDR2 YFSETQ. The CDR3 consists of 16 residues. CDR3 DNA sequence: TGCGCCAGCAGCTTGGGTGAGGGGGGCTTAGTAACTGAAGCTTTCTTT. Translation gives CASSLGEGGLVTEAFF. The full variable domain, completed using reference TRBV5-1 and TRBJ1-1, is KAGVTQTPRYLIKTRGQQVTLSCSPISGHRSVSWYQQTPGQGLQFLFEYFSETQRNKGNFPGRFSGRQFSNSRSEMNVSTLELGDSALYLCASSLGEGGLVTEAFFGQGTRLTVV.

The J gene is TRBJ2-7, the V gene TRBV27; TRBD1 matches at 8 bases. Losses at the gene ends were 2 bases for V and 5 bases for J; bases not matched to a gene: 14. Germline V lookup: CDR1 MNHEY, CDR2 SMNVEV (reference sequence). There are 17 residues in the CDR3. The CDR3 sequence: CASSLLQLPRGHNEQYF. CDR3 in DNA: TGTGCCAGCAGTTTACTCCAGCTCCCCAGGGGGCACAACGAGCAGTACTTC.

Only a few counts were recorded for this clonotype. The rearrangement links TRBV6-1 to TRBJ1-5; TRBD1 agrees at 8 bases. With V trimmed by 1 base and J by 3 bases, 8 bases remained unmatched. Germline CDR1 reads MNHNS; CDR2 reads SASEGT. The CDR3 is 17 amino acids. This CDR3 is CASSEVVGQGFNQPQHF. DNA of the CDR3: TGTGCCAGCAGTGAAGTCGTTGGACAGGGATTCAATCAGCCCCAGCATTTT.

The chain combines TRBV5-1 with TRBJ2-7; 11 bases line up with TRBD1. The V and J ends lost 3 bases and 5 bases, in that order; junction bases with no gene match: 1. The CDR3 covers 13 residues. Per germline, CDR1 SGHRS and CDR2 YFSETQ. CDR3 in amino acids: CASSWTGGDEQYV. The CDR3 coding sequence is TGCGCCAGCAGCTGGACAGGGGGCGACGAGCAGTACGTC.